This T cell receptor (beta chain) appears in the sequencing data of a study of T cells in Graves' hyperthyroidism and ophthalmopathy. Overall study context: At initial diagnosis, before any treatment had begun, peripheral blood was obtained.

Germline CDR1 is MNHNS and CDR2 is SASEGT. The CDR3 runs 15 residues. With 5 bases removed from V and 2 bases from J, the gap between germline ends came to 16 bases. For ophthalmopathy patients, the Clinical Activity Score was at least 3 and the NOSPECS grade at least 4; duration was under 3 months. PBMCs were sourced from more than 9 ml fresh peripheral blood. The sample holds many counts of this clonotype. TCR beta CDR3 region amplification was performed from RNA transcripts. A set of HTBI primers served as the primers for a first-round RT-PCR of the TCR CDR3. TCRdb passed the multiplex PCR reads through MiXCR, listing each CDR3 protein once. The repertoire holds around 600,000 distinct CDR3 sequences, with approximately 15% as singletons.

The J gene is TRBJ2-7, the V gene TRBV6-1, with D unclear. The sequence came from a woman aged 18-29 years with Graves' ophthalmopathy. The sample comprised blood. CDR3 sequence (DNA): TGTGCCAGCAGTCCGGTGGGCAGGTTGACCTACGAGCAGTACTTC. Translating gives CASSPVGRLTYEQYF.